This is a list of T cell receptor beta chains from one sample in a study of breast tumors, draining lymph nodes, adjacent tissues. Via MiXCR, TCRdb re-called the multiplex PCR reads, giving one row per CDR3 protein. The sample shows about 21,000 distinct CDR3 sequences, roughly 40% of them seen only once. Sequencing was performed on breast tumor tissue. Every receptor here comes from a female donor with breast cancer. Some clones in this sample may be carry-over from other donors' samples. The CDR3 runs from the conserved cysteine through the conserved F or W. Each record gives: clone size, D gene, V gene, J gene, CDR3 DNA, CDR3 protein. The D gene is left open where the match is weak. Not all rows give a size; the values are once, few, many and, for expanded clones, a class.

many	.	TRBV18	TRBJ2-7	TGTGCCAGCTCACCCGGAGATGCGGGGAGTAGGGAGCAGTACTTC	CASSPGDAGSREQYF
.	.	TRBV5-1	TRBJ2-1	TGCGCCAGCAGCTTGGAGGCAGGGAGCTCCTACAATGAGCAGTTCTTC	CASSLEAGSSYNEQFF
.	.	TRBV9	TRBJ2-2	TGTGCCAGCAGCGTAGCTAAGGGAAACACCGGGGAGCTGTTTTTT	CASSVAKGNTGELFF
many	.	TRBV10-3	TRBJ2-1	TGTGCCATCAGTGAGTCGGAGCATACCCAGCGTACCTACAATGAGCAGTTCTTC	CAISESEHTQRTYNEQFF
.	.	TRBV29-1	TRBJ1-3	TGCAGCGCTTCCTTGGGAGGCGGAAAACCCAATATTTTT	CSASLGGGKPNIF
few	.	TRBV7-8	TRBJ2-7	TGTGCCAGCAGCGGATCGGAGGGTATCTACGAGCAGTACTTC	CASSGSEGIYEQYF
medium-sized	.	TRBV7-9	TRBJ2-3	TGTGCCAGCAGCATGGGACGGGCGGGGGCACGCACAGATACGCAGTATTTT	CASSMGRAGARTDTQYF
many	.	TRBV29-1	TRBJ1-2	TGCAGCGTTGATGCTGGGTTGGGGGGCTACACCTTC	CSVDAGLGGYTF
.	.	TRBV20-1	TRBJ1-1	TGCAGTGCTAGGGGCGACATACTGAACACTGAAGCTTTCTTT	CSARGDILNTEAFF
medium-sized	.	TRBV7-8	TRBJ2-7	TGTGCCAGCAGCCGTCGGGTAGCGGGACAGATCTACGAGCAGTACTTC	CASSRRVAGQIYEQYF
.	.	TRBV10-3	TRBJ1-6	TGTGCCATCAGTGAGTCGCTTGTGAACTCACCCCTCCACTTT	CAISESLVNSPLHF
.	TRBD2	TRBV20-1	TRBJ2-3	TGCAGTGCTACTAGCGGGGGGGCCCTTTTAAGTACGCAGTATTTT	CSATSGGALLSTQYF
.	.	TRBV24-1	TRBJ1-2	TGTGCCACCAGTGATCGGACAGTGGGTTCCTATGGCTACACCTTC	CATSDRTVGSYGYTF
.	TRBD2	TRBV7-2	TRBJ2-1	TGTGCCAGCAGCTTAAGGTTGGGAGGGTACAATGAGCAGTTCTTC	CASSLRLGGYNEQFF
many	.	TRBV29-1	TRBJ2-1	TGCAGCGTTGAAGATCGCTGGGAGCAGTTCTTC	CSVEDRWEQFF
.	.	TRBV9	TRBJ2-3	TGTGCCAGCAGCGTAAACACGGTCGATACGCAGTATTTT	CASSVNTVDTQYF
many	TRBD2	TRBV20-1	TRBJ2-1	TGCAGTGCTAGGGGGACTAGCGGGAGGTCCATTACTCACAACAATGAGCAGTTCTTC	CSARGTSGRSITHNNEQFF
many	TRBD1	TRBV7-2	TRBJ1-2	TGTGCCAGCAGCCCTGAGGGGGCCTCGGCCTATGGCTACACCTTC	CASSPEGASAYGYTF
large	.	TRBV5-1	TRBJ2-3	TGCGCCAGCAGCTTCTCTAGCGGCACAGATACGCAGTATTTT	CASSFSSGTDTQYF
many	.	TRBV5-1	TRBJ2-7	TGCGCCAGCAGCTTGGCGGGGCGAGCCCACGAGCAGTACTTC	CASSLAGRAHEQYF
many	TRBD2	TRBV30	TRBJ2-1	TGTGCCTGGAGTGTAGGGCCCCAGCGGGAGCCCGATGAGCAGTTCTTC	CAWSVGPQREPDEQFF
.	TRBD1	TRBV19	TRBJ1-4	TGTGCCAGTAGTATCGGGTTGATCGGGACAGTCAGTGAAAAACTGTTTTTT	CASSIGLIGTVSEKLFF